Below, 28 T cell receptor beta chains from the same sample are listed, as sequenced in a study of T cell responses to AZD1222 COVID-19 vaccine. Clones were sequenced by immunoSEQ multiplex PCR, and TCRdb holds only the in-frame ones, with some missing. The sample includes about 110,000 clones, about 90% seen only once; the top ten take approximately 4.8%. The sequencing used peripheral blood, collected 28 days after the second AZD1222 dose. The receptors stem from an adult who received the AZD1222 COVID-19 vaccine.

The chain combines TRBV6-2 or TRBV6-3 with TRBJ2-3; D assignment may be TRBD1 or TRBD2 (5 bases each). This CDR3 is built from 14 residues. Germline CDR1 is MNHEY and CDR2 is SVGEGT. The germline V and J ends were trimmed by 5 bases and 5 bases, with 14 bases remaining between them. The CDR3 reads CASSPGAGRDTQYF. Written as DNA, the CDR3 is TGTGCCAGCAGTCCCGGGGCAGGTAGAGATACGCAGTATTTT.

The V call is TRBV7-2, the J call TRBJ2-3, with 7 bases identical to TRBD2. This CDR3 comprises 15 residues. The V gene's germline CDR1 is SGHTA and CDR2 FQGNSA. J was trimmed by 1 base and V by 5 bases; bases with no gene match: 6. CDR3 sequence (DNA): TGTGCCAGCAGCCAACAGGCGGGGGGCACAGATACGCAGTATTTT. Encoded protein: CASSQQAGGTDTQYF.

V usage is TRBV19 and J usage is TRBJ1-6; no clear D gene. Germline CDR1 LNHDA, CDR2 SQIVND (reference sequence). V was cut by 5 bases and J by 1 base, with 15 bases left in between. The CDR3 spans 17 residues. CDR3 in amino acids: CASSLKHGFSYNSPLHF. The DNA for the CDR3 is TGTGCCAGTAGTCTGAAACACGGATTTTCCTATAATTCACCCCTCCACTTT.

This CDR3 is CASSSMGNPEAFF. CDR3 coding DNA: TGCGCCAGCAGCTCTATGGGCAACCCTGAAGCTTTCTTT. The J gene is TRBJ1-1, the V gene TRBV5-1; D call uncertain. V was cut by 3 bases and J by 6 bases, with 12 bases left in between. Germline CDR1 SGHRS, CDR2 YFSETQ. The CDR3 extends over 13 amino acids.

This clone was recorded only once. CDR3 residues: CATSRDRTDYGYTF. The CDR3 DNA sequence: TGTGCCACCAGCAGAGATCGGACTGACTATGGCTACACCTTC. V is TRBV15 and J is TRBJ1-2; D remains ambiguous. Between the trimmed V and J ends, which lost 0 bases and 3 bases, there was a span of 8 bases. This CDR3 spans 14 amino acids. CDR1 and CDR2 from the germline V gene are LNHNV and YYDKDF (reference sequence).

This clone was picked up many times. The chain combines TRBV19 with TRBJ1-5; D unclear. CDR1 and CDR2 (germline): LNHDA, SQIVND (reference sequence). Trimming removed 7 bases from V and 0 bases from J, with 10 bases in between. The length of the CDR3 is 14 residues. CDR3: CASTDTYSNQPQHF. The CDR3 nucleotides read TGTGCCAGTACGGATACCTATAGCAATCAGCCCCAGCATTTT.

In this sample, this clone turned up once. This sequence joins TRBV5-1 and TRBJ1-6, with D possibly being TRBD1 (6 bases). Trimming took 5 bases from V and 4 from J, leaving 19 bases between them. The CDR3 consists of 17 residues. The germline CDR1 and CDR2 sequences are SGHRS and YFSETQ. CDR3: CASRTTGSDEYNSPLHF. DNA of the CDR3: TGCGCCAGCAGGACGACAGGTTCAGACGAGTATAATTCACCCCTCCACTTT.

In nucleotides, the CDR3 is TGTGCCAGCAGAAGCGGACCGGGAGTCACTGAAGCTTTCTTT. It translates to CASRSGPGVTEAFF. The V and J genes are TRBV2 and TRBJ1-1; D is uncertain. The V gene lost 6 bases and the J gene lost 4 bases, with 15 bases spanning the gap. CDR1 is SNHLY and CDR2 is FYNNEI in the germline V gene. CDR3 length: 14 amino acids.

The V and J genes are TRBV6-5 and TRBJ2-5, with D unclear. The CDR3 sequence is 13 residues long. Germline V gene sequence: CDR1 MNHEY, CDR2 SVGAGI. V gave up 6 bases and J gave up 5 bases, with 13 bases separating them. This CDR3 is CASSWTVGETQYF. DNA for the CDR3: TGTGCCAGCAGCTGGACGGTGGGGGAGACCCAGTACTTC.

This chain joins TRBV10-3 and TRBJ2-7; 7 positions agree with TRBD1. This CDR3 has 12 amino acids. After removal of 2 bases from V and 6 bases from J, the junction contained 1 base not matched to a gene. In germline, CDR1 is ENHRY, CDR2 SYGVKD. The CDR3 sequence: CAISEGTAEQYF. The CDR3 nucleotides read TGTGCCATCAGTGAGGGGACAGCCGAGCAGTACTTC.

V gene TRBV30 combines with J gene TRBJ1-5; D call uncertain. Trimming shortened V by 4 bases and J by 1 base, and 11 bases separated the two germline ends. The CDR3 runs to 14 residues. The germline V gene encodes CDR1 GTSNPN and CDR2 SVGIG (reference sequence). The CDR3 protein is CAWTPGRSNQPQHF. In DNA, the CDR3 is TGTGCCTGGACCCCCGGACGGAGCAATCAGCCCCAGCATTTT.

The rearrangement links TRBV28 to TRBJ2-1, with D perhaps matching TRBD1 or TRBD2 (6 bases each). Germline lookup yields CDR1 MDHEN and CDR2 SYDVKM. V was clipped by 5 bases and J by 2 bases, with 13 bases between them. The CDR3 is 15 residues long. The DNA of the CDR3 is TGTGCCAGCAGTCTAGGGGGGAAGACCTACAATGAGCAGTTCTTC. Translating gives CASSLGGKTYNEQFF.

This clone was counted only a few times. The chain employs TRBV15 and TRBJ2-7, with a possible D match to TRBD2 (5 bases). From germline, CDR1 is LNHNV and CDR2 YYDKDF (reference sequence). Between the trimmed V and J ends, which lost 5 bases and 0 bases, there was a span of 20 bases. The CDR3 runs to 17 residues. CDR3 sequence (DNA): TGTGCCACCAGCCCGAGAAAGGACTGGATGAGCTCCTACGAGCAGTACTTC. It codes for CATSPRKDWMSSYEQYF.

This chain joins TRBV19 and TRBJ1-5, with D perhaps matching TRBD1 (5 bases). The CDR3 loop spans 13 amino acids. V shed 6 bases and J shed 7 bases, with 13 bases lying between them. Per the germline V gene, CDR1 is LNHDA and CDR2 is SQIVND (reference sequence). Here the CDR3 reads CASSPGERQPQHF. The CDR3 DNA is TGTGCCAGTAGCCCGGGGGAAAGACAGCCCCAGCATTTT.

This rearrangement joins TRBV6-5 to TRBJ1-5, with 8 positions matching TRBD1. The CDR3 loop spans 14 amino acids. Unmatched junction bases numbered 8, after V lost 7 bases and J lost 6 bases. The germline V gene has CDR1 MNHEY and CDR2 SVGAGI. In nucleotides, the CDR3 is TGTGCCAGCACCTGGCAGGGGGCCCGTCAGCCCCAGCATTTT. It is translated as CASTWQGARQPQHF.

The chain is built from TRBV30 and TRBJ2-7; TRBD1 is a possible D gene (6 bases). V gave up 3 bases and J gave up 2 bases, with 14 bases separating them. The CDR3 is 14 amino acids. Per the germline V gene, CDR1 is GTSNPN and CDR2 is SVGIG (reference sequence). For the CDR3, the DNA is TGTGCCTGGAGGCACAGGGTTGGCACCTACGAGCAGTACTTC. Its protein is CAWRHRVGTYEQYF.

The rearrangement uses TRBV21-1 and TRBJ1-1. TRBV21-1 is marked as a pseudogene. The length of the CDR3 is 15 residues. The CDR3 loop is CASSNLPVRSTEAFF. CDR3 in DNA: TGTGCCAGCAGCAACCTGCCGGTACGTAGCACTGAAGCTTTCTTT.

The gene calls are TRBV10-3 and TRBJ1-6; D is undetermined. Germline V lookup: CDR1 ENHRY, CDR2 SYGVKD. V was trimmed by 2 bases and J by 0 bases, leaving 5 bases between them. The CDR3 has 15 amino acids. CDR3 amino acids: CAISEGSSYNSPLHF. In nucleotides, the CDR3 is TGTGCCATCAGTGAGGGAAGCTCCTATAATTCACCCCTCCACTTT.

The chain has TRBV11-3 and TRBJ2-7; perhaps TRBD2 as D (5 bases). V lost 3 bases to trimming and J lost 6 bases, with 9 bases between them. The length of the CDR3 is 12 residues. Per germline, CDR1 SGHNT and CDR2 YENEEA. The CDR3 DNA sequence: TGTGCCAGCAGCTTGGGAGATCGCGAGCAGTACTTC. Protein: CASSLGDREQYF.

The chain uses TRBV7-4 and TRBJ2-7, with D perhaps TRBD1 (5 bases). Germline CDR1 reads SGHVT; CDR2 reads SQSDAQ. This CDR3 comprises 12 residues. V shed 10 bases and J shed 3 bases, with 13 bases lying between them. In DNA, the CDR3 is TGTGCCATCCTAGGGGTTGACTACGAGCAGTACTTC. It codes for CAILGVDYEQYF.

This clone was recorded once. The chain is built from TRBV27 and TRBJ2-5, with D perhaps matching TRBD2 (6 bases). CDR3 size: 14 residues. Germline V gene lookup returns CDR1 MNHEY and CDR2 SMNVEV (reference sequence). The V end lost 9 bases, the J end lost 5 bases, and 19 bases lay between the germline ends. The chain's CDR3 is CASSPLGGLETQYF. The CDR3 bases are TGTGCCAGTTCCCCCCTTGGGGGGTTGGAGACCCAGTACTTC.

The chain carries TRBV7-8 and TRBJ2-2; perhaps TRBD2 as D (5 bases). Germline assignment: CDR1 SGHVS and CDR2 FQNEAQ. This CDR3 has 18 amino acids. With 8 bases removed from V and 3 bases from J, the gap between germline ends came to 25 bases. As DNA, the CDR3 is TGTGCCAGCTCCCCGGTGAGGGCGGTGGGTCTGGACACCGGGGAGCTGTTTTTT. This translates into CASSPVRAVGLDTGELFF. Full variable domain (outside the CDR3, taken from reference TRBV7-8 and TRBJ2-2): GAGVSQSPRYKVAKRGQDVALRCDPISGHVSLFWYQQALGQGPEFLTYFQNEAQLDKSGLPSDRFFAERPEGSVSTLKIQRTQQEDSAVYLCASSPVRAVGLDTGELFFGEGSRLTVL.

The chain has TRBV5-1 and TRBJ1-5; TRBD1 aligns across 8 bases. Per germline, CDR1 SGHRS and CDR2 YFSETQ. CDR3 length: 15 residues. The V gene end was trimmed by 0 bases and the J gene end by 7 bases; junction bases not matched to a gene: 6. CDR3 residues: CASSLVAGGGQPQHF. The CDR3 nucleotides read TGCGCCAGCAGCTTGGTGGCAGGGGGCGGGCAGCCCCAGCATTTT.

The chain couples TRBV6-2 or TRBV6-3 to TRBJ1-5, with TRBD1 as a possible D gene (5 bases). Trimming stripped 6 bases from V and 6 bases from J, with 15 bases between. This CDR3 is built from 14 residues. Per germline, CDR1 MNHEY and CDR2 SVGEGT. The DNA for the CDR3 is TGTGCCAGCAGCCACGGGGGGTCGAGTCAGCCCCAGCATTTT. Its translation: CASSHGGSSQPQHF.

The CDR3 spells CASSYSFSLPNEKLFF. The CDR3, as DNA: TGTGCCAGCAGTTACTCTTTTTCACTTCCGAATGAAAAACTGTTTTTT. This sequence joins TRBV6-5 and TRBJ1-4; D is unresolved. The CDR3 runs to 16 residues. Looked up from germline, CDR1 is MNHEY and CDR2 is SVGAGI. The V gene lost 0 bases and the J gene lost 5 bases, with 13 bases spanning the gap.

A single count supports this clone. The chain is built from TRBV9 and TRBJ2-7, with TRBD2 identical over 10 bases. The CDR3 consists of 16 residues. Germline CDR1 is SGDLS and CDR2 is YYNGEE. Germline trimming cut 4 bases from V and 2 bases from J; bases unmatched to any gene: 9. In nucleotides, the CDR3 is TGTGCCAGCAGCCCGCGGACTAGCGGCCAAACCTACGAGCAGTACTTC. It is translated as CASSPRTSGQTYEQYF.

This CDR3 is CATSRDGETQYF. The CDR3 DNA sequence: TGTGCCACCAGCAGAGATGGAGAGACCCAGTACTTC. The chain links TRBV15 to TRBJ2-5; no firm D call. The CDR3 has 12 amino acids. CDR1 and CDR2 (germline): LNHNV, YYDKDF (reference sequence). V lost 0 bases and J lost 4, with 3 bases in between.

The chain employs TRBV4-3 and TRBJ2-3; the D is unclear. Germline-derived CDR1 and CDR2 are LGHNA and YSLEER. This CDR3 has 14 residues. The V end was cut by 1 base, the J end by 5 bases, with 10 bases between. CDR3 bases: TGCGCCAGCAGCCAAGGTGGAGTGCAAGATACGCAGTATTTT. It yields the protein CASSQGGVQDTQYF.